Following are 30 T cell receptor beta chains from one sample sequenced in a study of blood T cell repertoires in COVID-19. Assay used: immunoSEQ multiplex PCR; TCRdb lists only in-frame clones, some missing. The sample yields 60,000 to 85,000 clones, about 85% seen once. The sample was peripheral blood. Receptor source: a woman between 45 and 60 years old with COVID-19, enrolled during active disease.

The chain employs TRBV9 and TRBJ1-3, with D possibly being TRBD1 (5 bases). With 7 bases removed from V and 7 bases from J, the gap between germline ends came to 18 bases. The length of the CDR3 is 14 residues. Germline CDR1 SGDLS, CDR2 YYNGEE. The CDR3 protein is CASSKSGLSNTIYF. CDR3 nucleotide sequence: TGTGCCAGCTCAAAGTCGGGACTCTCGAACACCATATATTTT.

The J gene is TRBJ2-7, the V gene TRBV6-5; TRBD1 aligns across 9 bases. V lost 6 bases to trimming and J lost 6 bases; unmatched junction nucleotides: 12. The CDR3 is 15 residues long. Germline V CDR1 and CDR2: MNHEY, SVGAGI. The CDR3 is CASRRKPGQGSEQYF. In DNA, the CDR3 is TGTGCCAGCAGACGCAAGCCGGGACAGGGATCCGAGCAGTACTTC.

This sequence joins TRBV20-1 and TRBJ1-2; D unclear. The germline V gene has CDR1 DFQATT and CDR2 SNEGSKA (reference sequence). V was cut by 4 bases and J by 8 bases, with 11 bases left in between. The CDR3 has 11 amino acids. This CDR3 is CSAKRGLGYTF. The DNA for the CDR3 is TGCAGTGCTAAACGGGGTTTAGGCTACACCTTC.

The chain employs TRBV5-6 and TRBJ2-5, with no clear D. The CDR3 is 13 residues long. The germline CDR1 and CDR2 sequences are SGHDT and YYEEEE. V was cut by 1 base and J by 4 bases, with 8 bases left in between. The CDR3 DNA sequence: TGTGCCAGCAGCTTGAGAAGGAGAGAGACCCAGTACTTC. Its translation is CASSLRRRETQYF.

The V and J genes are TRBV4-1 and TRBJ1-5; D might be TRBD1 (5 bases). V lost 6 bases to trimming and J lost 2 bases, with 17 bases between them. CDR3 length equals 16 residues. In germline, CDR1 is MGHRA, CDR2 YSYEKL. The CDR3 DNA sequence: TGCGCCAGCAGGGACGTGGGGGGAAGAGGCAATCAGCCCCAGCATTTT. This encodes CASRDVGGRGNQPQHF.

V and J are TRBV3-1 (or the pseudogene TRBV3-2) and TRBJ2-2; 9 bases align to TRBD2. V shed 3 bases, J shed 5 bases, and the junction held 4 bases outside the gene matches. Germline V CDR1 and CDR2: LGHDT, YNNKEL (reference sequence). The CDR3 is 15 residues long. The CDR3 coding sequence is TGTGCCAGCAGCCAGCTAGCGGGAAGAACCGGGGAGCTGTTTTTT. Translation: CASSQLAGRTGELFF.

The chain recombines TRBV5-1 with TRBJ1-6; 10 bases align to TRBD1. This CDR3 has 15 residues. Trimming at V came to 4 bases and at J to 7 bases, leaving 5 bases not matched to a gene. Germline CDR1 reads SGHRS; CDR2 reads YFSETQ. The CDR3 region has the DNA TGCGCCAGCAGCCGCGACAGGGGGCTAAATTCACCCCTCCACTTT. Protein product: CASSRDRGLNSPLHF.

In its sample, this clone is medium-sized. The chain links TRBV19 to TRBJ2-3; D is uncertain. Germline loops: CDR1 LNHDA, CDR2 SQIVND (reference sequence). The V and J ends lost 3 bases and 6 bases respectively, with 7 bases between them. The CDR3 has 12 residues. The CDR3 nucleotides read TGTGCCAGTAGTATGACGCGGGATACGCAGTATTTT. Residues: CASSMTRDTQYF. The full variable domain, with the rest looked up from reference TRBV19 and TRBJ2-3, is DGGITQSPKYLFRKEGQNVTLSCEQNLNHDAMYWYRQDPGQGLRLIYYSQIVNDFQKGDIAEGYSVSREKKESFPLTVTSAQKNPTAFYLCASSMTRDTQYFGPGTRLTVL.

The chain links TRBV1 to TRBJ2-2; TRBD2 was called by the table and not checked on the DNA. TRBV1 counts as a pseudogene. This CDR3 region has 18 residues. CDR3 region: CTSNGTSGSSVSSGELFF. CDR3 nucleotide sequence: TGCACCAGTAACGGGACTAGCGGGAGTTCGGTATCATCGGGGGAGCTGTTTTTT.

V usage is TRBV27 and J usage is TRBJ2-7, with 8 bases fitting TRBD1. V gave up 7 bases and J gave up 6 bases; unmatched junction bases: 11. CDR3 length: 14 amino acids. Germline CDR1 is MNHEY and CDR2 is SMNVEV (reference sequence). This CDR3 is CASTLDRVSGEQYF. CDR3 nucleotide sequence: TGTGCCAGCACCCTGGACAGGGTCAGCGGCGAGCAGTACTTC.

The gene calls are TRBV27 and TRBJ2-3; 9 bases map to TRBD2. The germline CDR1 and CDR2 sequences are MNHEY and SMNVEV (reference sequence). The CDR3 has 17 amino acids. Germline trimming cut 4 bases from V and 3 bases from J; bases unmatched to any gene: 11. The CDR3 protein is CASSSPRGREGTDTQYF. The CDR3 DNA is TGTGCCAGCAGTTCTCCTCGAGGGCGGGAGGGGACAGATACGCAGTATTTT.

The chain recombines TRBV30 with TRBJ2-1; 7 nucleotides line up with TRBD2. Per germline, CDR1 GTSNPN and CDR2 SVGIG (reference sequence). V trimming: 0 bases; J trimming: 4 bases; junction bases outside the gene matches: 9. The CDR3 totals 16 residues. The CDR3 DNA reads TGTGCCTGGAGTGTAATTGGAGCAGCGGGATACAATGAGCAGTTCTTC. Protein product: CAWSVIGAAGYNEQFF.

This chain joins TRBV7-9 and TRBJ2-1; no clear D. Trimming removed 3 bases at V and 6 bases at J, with 9 bases between. CDR3 length equals 13 residues. Germline V gene sequence: CDR1 SEHNR, CDR2 FQNEAQ (reference sequence). DNA for the CDR3: TGTGCCAGCAGCTTCGACTCCGCCAATGAGCAGTTCTTC. This gives the protein CASSFDSANEQFF.

The chain has TRBV28 and TRBJ2-7; 10 nucleotides match TRBD2. Germline loops: CDR1 MDHEN, CDR2 SYDVKM. The CDR3 extends over 15 amino acids. The J segment lost 2 bases and the V segment lost 2 bases, leaving 3 bases of the junction unmatched. The CDR3 bases are TGTGCCAGCAGTTTAGGACTAGCGGATACCTACGAGCAGTACTTC. The encoded protein is CASSLGLADTYEQYF.

The chain joins TRBV29-1 to TRBJ2-1; 7 bases map to TRBD1. After removal of 7 bases from V and 6 bases from J, the junction contained 15 bases not matched to a gene. The CDR3 spans 15 residues. CDR1 SQVTM and CDR2 ANQGSEA come from the germline V gene. Here the CDR3 DNA reads TGCAGCGCCCAATCCCGACAGGGAAGTCTCAATGAGCAGTTCTTC. Protein product: CSAQSRQGSLNEQFF.

This chain uses TRBV6-2 or TRBV6-3 with TRBJ1-1, with 7 positions matching TRBD1. J lost 0 bases, V lost 5 bases, and 6 bases had no gene match. CDR1 MNHEY and CDR2 SVGEGT come from the germline V gene. CDR3 size: 15 residues. For the CDR3, the DNA is TGTGCCAGCAGTCGGGGACAGAGCATGAACACTGAAGCTTTCTTT. Amino acids: CASSRGQSMNTEAFF.

The chain uses TRBV9 and TRBJ2-2; maybe TRBD2 (6 bases). Germline CDR1 reads SGDLS; CDR2 reads YYNGEE. The CDR3 spans 14 residues. V lost 2 bases and J 4 bases, leaving 9 bases between the germline ends. The CDR3 reads CASSVVGGTGELFF. The CDR3 DNA follows: TGTGCCAGCAGCGTGGTCGGGGGCACCGGGGAGCTGTTTTTT.

The chain carries TRBV28 and TRBJ2-7; 7 bases match TRBD1. J gave up 3 bases and V 6 bases, and 8 bases lay outside the gene matches. Germline values: CDR1 MDHEN, CDR2 SYDVKM. This CDR3 is 14 amino acids long. The CDR3 loop reads CASRPPGQLYEQYF. CDR3 sequence (DNA): TGTGCCAGCAGGCCTCCGGGACAGCTCTACGAGCAGTACTTC.

V usage is TRBV7-6 and J usage is TRBJ2-5; D possibly corresponds to TRBD2 (5 bases). V dropped 2 bases and J dropped 5 bases, with 15 bases sitting between them. The CDR3 has 15 residues. CDR1 SGHVS and CDR2 FNYEAQ come from the germline V gene. In DNA form, the CDR3 reads TGTGCCAGCAGCTTAAGTTCGGGGTTCCGGGAGACCCAGTACTTC. Protein: CASSLSSGFRETQYF.

This chain uses TRBV3-1 (or the pseudogene TRBV3-2) with TRBJ2-7, with D possibly matching TRBD2 (7 bases). The germline V gene encodes CDR1 LGHDT and CDR2 YNNKEL (reference sequence). V gave up 0 bases and J gave up 3 bases, with 12 bases separating them. The CDR3 sequence is 15 residues long. The CDR3 nucleotides are TGTGCCAGCAGCCAAGATGGGGGGGGCGTCTACGAGCAGTACTTC. Amino acids: CASSQDGGGVYEQYF.

J is TRBJ2-7 and V is TRBV7-9; 7 bases line up with TRBD2. CDR1 and CDR2 (germline): SEHNR, FQNEAQ (reference sequence). V lost 2 bases, J lost 5 bases, and 6 bases stayed unmatched. This CDR3 spans 14 amino acids. The CDR3 here is CASSLSGIPNEQYF. CDR3 sequence (DNA): TGTGCCAGCAGCTTAAGCGGGATCCCCAACGAGCAGTACTTC.

This clone was found a few times. V is TRBV19 and J is TRBJ1-5; D is uncertain. The germline V and J ends were trimmed by 8 bases and 4 bases, with 18 bases remaining between them. The CDR3 covers 15 residues. Germline loops: CDR1 LNHDA, CDR2 SQIVND (reference sequence). CDR3 nucleotide sequence: TGTGCCAGTCAATCTTCCGGGATCCCAAATCAGCCCCAGCATTTT. As protein: CASQSSGIPNQPQHF. Combining the CDR3 with reference TRBV19 and TRBJ1-5 gives the whole variable domain DGGITQSPKYLFRKEGQNVTLSCEQNLNHDAMYWYRQDPGQGLRLIYYSQIVNDFQKGDIAEGYSVSREKKESFPLTVTSAQKNPTAFYLCASQSSGIPNQPQHFGDGTRLSIL.

This chain uses TRBV4-1 with TRBJ2-7, with 10 nucleotides matching TRBD1. The CDR3 loop spans 17 amino acids. The junction had 12 bases not matched to a gene; V was cut back by 1 base and J by 6 bases. Germline V gives CDR1 MGHRA, CDR2 YSYEKL. The chain's CDR3 is CASSQGGLRDRGIEQYF. The CDR3 DNA follows: TGCGCCAGCAGCCAAGGAGGGCTAAGGGACAGGGGCATCGAGCAGTACTTC.

This chain uses TRBV30 with TRBJ1-2; TRBD1 aligns across 8 bases. Trimming at V came to 0 bases and at J to 5 bases, leaving 5 bases not matched to a gene. Germline lookup yields CDR1 GTSNPN and CDR2 SVGIG (reference sequence). The CDR3 is 14 amino acids. The CDR3 sequence: CAWSVDRGRYGYTF. CDR3 nucleotide sequence: TGTGCCTGGAGTGTCGACAGGGGACGTTATGGCTACACCTTC.

The chain employs TRBV5-6 and TRBJ1-5, with TRBD1 matching over 7 bases. CDR1 is SGHDT and CDR2 is YYEEEE in the germline V gene. V trimming: 5 bases; J trimming: 10 bases; junction bases outside the gene matches: 15. This CDR3 is 15 amino acids long. The CDR3 region is CASRQIRQGGGPQHF. CDR3 sequence (DNA): TGTGCCAGCAGACAAATCAGACAGGGAGGAGGCCCCCAGCATTTT.

The genes are TRBV4-1 and TRBJ2-1; possibly TRBD2 for D (6 bases). V was pared by 0 bases and J by 8 bases, with 23 bases between. Looked up from germline, CDR1 is MGHRA and CDR2 is YSYEKL. The CDR3 is made up of 18 amino acids. The CDR3 DNA is TGCGCCAGCAGCCAAGAGAAGGGCGGGGTCGCCCAGCGGCATGAGCAGTTCTTC. Protein sequence: CASSQEKGGVAQRHEQFF.

The chain joins TRBV3-1 (or the pseudogene TRBV3-2) to TRBJ2-1; TRBD2 aligns across 7 bases. Germline V gene data show CDR1 as LGHDT and CDR2 as YNNKEL (reference sequence). CDR3 length: 15 residues. The V gene end was trimmed by 2 bases and the J gene end by 5 bases; junction bases not matched to a gene: 6. As DNA, the CDR3 is TGTGCCAGCAGCCAAAACGCGGGAGCAAACAATGAGCAGTTCTTC. The encoded protein is CASSQNAGANNEQFF.

The chain couples TRBV2 to TRBJ2-1; 10 bases agree with TRBD2. CDR1 is SNHLY and CDR2 is FYNNEI in the germline V gene. This CDR3 spans 14 amino acids. V shed 8 bases, J shed 7 bases, and the junction held 8 bases outside the gene matches. Here the CDR3 DNA reads TGTGCCAGCTCCCGGACTAGCGGCAAGAATGAGCAGTTCTTC. Translating it yields CASSRTSGKNEQFF.

This clone was counted between two and nine times. The chain carries TRBV5-4 and TRBJ2-2, with D possibly matching TRBD2 (6 bases). V dropped 7 bases and J dropped 0 bases, with 10 bases sitting between them. The CDR3 extends over 14 amino acids. The germline V gene encodes CDR1 SGHNT and CDR2 YYREEE (reference sequence). The CDR3 coding sequence is TGTGCCAGCCGCCGGGACTCGAACACCGGGGAGCTGTTTTTT. Its translation is CASRRDSNTGELFF.

This chain links TRBV15 with TRBJ2-5; TRBD2 might be the D (5 bases). Germline assignment: CDR1 LNHNV and CDR2 YYDKDF (reference sequence). Trimming removed 4 bases from V and 5 bases from J, with 20 bases in between. The CDR3 covers 16 residues. The CDR3 loop is CATSIADLPPGETQYF. The CDR3 coding sequence is TGTGCCACCAGCATCGCCGATCTCCCACCGGGGGAGACCCAGTACTTC. Together with reference TRBV15 and TRBJ2-5, the CDR3 gives the full variable domain: DAMVIQNPRYQVTQFGKPVTLSCSQTLNHNVMYWYQQKSSQAPKLLFHYYDKDFNNEADTPDNFQSRRPNTSFCFLDIRSPGLGDTAMYLCATSIADLPPGETQYFGPGTRLLVL.